This entry lists 14 T cell receptor beta chains sequenced from one sample in a study of shared clonotypes between healthy human individuals. Produced via immunoSEQ multiplex PCR; TCRdb's table is partial and in-frame only. The table lists nearly 1 million clones, approximately 76% of them singletons. The specimen was memory CD4+ T cells sorted from blood. Sample subset: CD45RA-negative fraction. The origin of the receptors is a man between 18 and 35 years old in good health.

CDR3 bases: TGTGCCAGCAGCGTAGGGCGGGAGACCAATGAGCAGTTCTTC. It encodes CASSVGRETNEQFF. J is TRBJ2-1 and V is TRBV9; 7 positions match TRBD2. The CDR3 is 14 residues long. Germline V gene sequence: CDR1 SGDLS, CDR2 YYNGEE. The V and J ends lost 0 bases and 6 bases, in that order; junction bases with no gene match: 3.

This clone has a count of ten or more. The genes are TRBV5-1 and TRBJ2-7, with 7 bases fitting TRBD2. Germline-derived CDR1 and CDR2 are SGHRS and YFSETQ. The CDR3 length is 19 residues. V dropped 0 bases and J dropped 4; count of bases not matched to a gene: 19. CDR3 in amino acids: CASSLGGTAIQAGSYEQYF. The CDR3 DNA reads as TGCGCCAGCAGCTTGGGGGGAACGGCTATCCAAGCGGGGAGTTACGAGCAGTACTTC.

This rearrangement joins TRBV5-1 to TRBJ1-2; the D is unclear. Germline CDR1 SGHRS, CDR2 YFSETQ. The CDR3 sequence is 17 residues long. Trimming removed 4 bases from V and 0 bases from J, with 19 bases in between. The CDR3 spells CASSPGRWGTSNYGYTF. DNA of the CDR3: TGCGCCAGCAGCCCCGGAAGGTGGGGAACCTCTAACTATGGCTACACCTTC.

With regard to this clone: This CDR3 is also generated by other DNA sequences in the sample. The rearrangement joins TRBV6-5 to TRBJ2-7; 13 bases align to TRBD2. From germline, CDR1 is MNHEY and CDR2 SVGAGI. There are 15 residues in the CDR3. V shed 4 bases and J 2 bases; nucleotides not matched to a gene: 2. CDR3 in DNA: TGTGCCAGCAGTTCCGGACTAGCGGGGGCCTACGAGCAGTACTTC. Protein sequence: CASSSGLAGAYEQYF.

This sequence joins TRBV19 and TRBJ1-3, with TRBD1 identical over 9 bases. The J segment lost 4 bases and the V segment lost 7 bases, leaving 5 bases of the junction unmatched. The CDR3 runs 14 residues. Germline V gene sequence: CDR1 LNHDA, CDR2 SQIVND (reference sequence). This CDR3 is CASNRQGDGNTIYF. The CDR3 DNA reads TGTGCCAGTAACCGACAGGGGGACGGAAACACCATATATTTT.

The chain links TRBV7-2 to TRBJ1-6; perhaps TRBD1 as D (5 bases). The V end lost 1 base, the J end lost 9 bases, and 13 bases lay between the germline ends. The CDR3 is made up of 15 amino acids. Germline V gene data show CDR1 as SGHTA and CDR2 as FQGNSA. CDR3 nucleotide sequence: TGTGCCAGCAGCTTAGTCGAGGGGTGGATTTCACCCCTCCACTTT. This encodes CASSLVEGWISPLHF.

The chain carries TRBV4-2 and TRBJ2-6; 12 nucleotides line up with TRBD2. CDR1 and CDR2 (germline): LGHNA, YNFKEQ. The CDR3 is 18 residues long. The V gene end was trimmed by 2 bases and the J gene end by 3 bases; junction bases not matched to a gene: 5. The chain's CDR3 is CASSQPLAGGLGANVLTF. The CDR3 region has the DNA TGTGCCAGCAGCCAACCCCTAGCGGGGGGGCTTGGGGCCAACGTCCTGACTTTC.

In this sample, this clone turned up a few times. This CDR3 reads CASSKDRGRSTEAFF. The DNA of the CDR3 is TGTGCCAGCAGCAAGGACAGGGGGCGAAGTACTGAAGCTTTCTTT. The chain carries TRBV5-6 and TRBJ1-1; 11 bases agree with TRBD1. Germline CDR1 reads SGHDT; CDR2 reads YYEEEE. The CDR3 length is 15 residues. V trimming: 4 bases; J trimming: 5 bases; junction bases outside the gene matches: 7.

This sequence joins TRBV18 and TRBJ2-3; maybe TRBD1 (5 bases). The length of the CDR3 is 12 residues. Trimming left V 8 bases short and J 3 bases short, with 9 bases between. Germline V gene data show CDR1 as KGHSH and CDR2 as LQKENI. CDR3 DNA: TGTGCCAGCGCCCCAGGGACAGATACGCAGTATTTT. Encoded protein: CASAPGTDTQYF.

This clone was observed a few times. This chain links TRBV29-1 with TRBJ2-5; 11 bases agree with TRBD1. The J call may be incorrect, as the DNA end agrees better with TRBJ2-7. This CDR3 comprises 14 residues. Per germline, CDR1 SQVTM and CDR2 ANQGSEA. CDR3 DNA: TGCAGCGTTGAGGCGGACAGGGGGCGCGACGAGCAGTACTTC. Translated, it gives CSVEADRGRDEQYF.

This clone was counted only a few times. V gene TRBV9 combines with J gene TRBJ2-7, with TRBD1 identical over 8 bases. With V trimmed by 3 bases and J by 2 bases, 7 bases remained unmatched. The CDR3 runs 15 residues. Germline V lookup: CDR1 SGDLS, CDR2 YYNGEE. The CDR3 sequence is CASSAQPGQAYEQYF. The CDR3 DNA reads TGTGCCAGCAGCGCTCAGCCGGGACAGGCCTACGAGCAGTACTTC.

The CDR3 sequence is CASRNLPRDTEAFF. For the CDR3, the DNA is TGTGCCAGCAGAAATTTACCCAGGGACACTGAAGCTTTCTTT. The J gene is TRBJ1-1, the V gene TRBV7-9; the D gene is possibly TRBD1 (5 bases). The CDR3 extends over 14 amino acids. CDR1 is SEHNR and CDR2 is FQNEAQ in the germline V gene (reference sequence). The germline V and J ends were trimmed by 6 bases and 3 bases, with 14 bases remaining between them.

The J gene is TRBJ2-3, the V gene TRBV7-3; tentative D call: TRBD1 (5 bases). The CDR3 runs 14 residues. The germline V and J ends were trimmed by 5 bases and 0 bases, with 9 bases remaining between them. Germline V gene sequence: CDR1 SGHTA, CDR2 FQGTGA. CDR3 amino acids: CASSLRASTDTQYF. In nucleotides, the CDR3 is TGTGCCAGCAGCCTCAGGGCTAGCACAGATACGCAGTATTTT.

The chain is built from TRBV6-1 and TRBJ2-7; TRBD2 is a possible D gene (5 bases). Per germline, CDR1 MNHNS and CDR2 SASEGT. The CDR3 consists of 17 residues. V was shortened by 2 bases and J by 2 bases, with 19 bases between the two germline ends. The CDR3 DNA is TGTGCCAGCAGTGAATCGGGGATTAAGACTTTTCCCTACGAGCAGTACTTC. It encodes CASSESGIKTFPYEQYF.